The 4 T cell receptor beta chains in this list originate from one sample, sequenced in a study of T cells in Graves' hyperthyroidism and ophthalmopathy. There were TCR beta CDR3 regions amplified from RNA transcripts. The TCR CDR3 first-round RT-PCR relied on the HTBI primer set. MiXCR, run by TCRdb on the multiplex PCR reads, gives a single entry per CDR3 protein. The sample shows more than 450,000 distinct CDR3 sequences, about 20% of them seen only once. Specimen: blood. These TCRs come from a middle-aged man with Graves' ophthalmopathy.

The rearrangement uses TRBV7-8 and TRBJ2-2; D might be TRBD2 (5 bases). Germline CDR1 SGHVS, CDR2 FQNEAQ. CDR3 length: 14 amino acids. Deletions cut 3 bases from V and 6 bases from J, with 11 bases between. The chain's CDR3 is CASSFAGNAGELFF. The DNA of the CDR3 is TGTGCCAGCAGCTTCGCGGGCAACGCCGGGGAGCTGTTTTTT.

J is TRBJ2-7 and V is TRBV18; D not resolved. From germline, CDR1 is KGHSH and CDR2 LQKENI. V lost 1 base, J lost 7 bases, and 5 bases lay in between. This CDR3 is 11 amino acids long. CDR3 residues: CASSPRVEQYF. DNA of the CDR3: TGTGCCAGCTCACCACGGGTGGAGCAGTACTTC. Full variable domain (missing parts from reference TRBV18 and TRBJ2-7): NAGVMQNPRHLVRRRGQEARLRCSPMKGHSHVYWYRQLPEEGLKFMVYLQKENIIDESGMPKERFSAEFPKEGPSILRIQQVVRGDSAAYFCASSPRVEQYFGPGTRLTVT.

The genes are TRBV5-1 and TRBJ2-2, with D possibly being TRBD1 (6 bases). CDR3 size: 16 residues. Germline V gene lookup returns CDR1 SGHRS and CDR2 YFSETQ. Trimming pared 6 bases from V and 1 base from J, leaving 16 bases between. The CDR3 reads CASTKLRTENTGELFF. The CDR3 region has the DNA TGCGCCAGCACCAAGCTCAGGACAGAGAACACCGGGGAGCTGTTTTTT.

This clonotype came up many times. This sequence joins TRBV28 and TRBJ2-3; the D gene is possibly TRBD1 (6 bases). CDR1 is MDHEN, CDR2 SYDVKM, per germline. Trimming removed 3 bases at V and 3 bases at J, with 19 bases between. The CDR3 runs to 17 residues. CDR3 nucleotides: TGTGCCAGCAGTTTCGGACACCGGGACACATCAACAGATACGCAGTATTTT. Its protein is CASSFGHRDTSTDTQYF.